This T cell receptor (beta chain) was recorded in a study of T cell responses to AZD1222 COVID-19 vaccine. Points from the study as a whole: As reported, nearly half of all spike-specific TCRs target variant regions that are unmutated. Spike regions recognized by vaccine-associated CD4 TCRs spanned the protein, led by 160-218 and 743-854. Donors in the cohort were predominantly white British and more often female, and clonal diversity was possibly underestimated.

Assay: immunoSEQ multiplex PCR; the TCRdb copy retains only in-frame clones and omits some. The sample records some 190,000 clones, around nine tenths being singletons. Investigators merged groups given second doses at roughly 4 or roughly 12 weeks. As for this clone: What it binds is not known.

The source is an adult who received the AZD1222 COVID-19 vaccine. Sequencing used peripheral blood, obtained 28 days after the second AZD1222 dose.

The CDR3 is CASHPGLDTMKQFF. In DNA, the CDR3 is TGTGCCAGTCACCCGGGTCTGGATACAATGAAGCAGTTCTTC. This chain joins TRBV28 and TRBJ2-1; D is unclear. This CDR3 has 14 amino acids. Trimming stripped 9 bases from V and 11 bases from J, with 23 bases between. Germline assignment: CDR1 MDHEN and CDR2 SYDVKM.